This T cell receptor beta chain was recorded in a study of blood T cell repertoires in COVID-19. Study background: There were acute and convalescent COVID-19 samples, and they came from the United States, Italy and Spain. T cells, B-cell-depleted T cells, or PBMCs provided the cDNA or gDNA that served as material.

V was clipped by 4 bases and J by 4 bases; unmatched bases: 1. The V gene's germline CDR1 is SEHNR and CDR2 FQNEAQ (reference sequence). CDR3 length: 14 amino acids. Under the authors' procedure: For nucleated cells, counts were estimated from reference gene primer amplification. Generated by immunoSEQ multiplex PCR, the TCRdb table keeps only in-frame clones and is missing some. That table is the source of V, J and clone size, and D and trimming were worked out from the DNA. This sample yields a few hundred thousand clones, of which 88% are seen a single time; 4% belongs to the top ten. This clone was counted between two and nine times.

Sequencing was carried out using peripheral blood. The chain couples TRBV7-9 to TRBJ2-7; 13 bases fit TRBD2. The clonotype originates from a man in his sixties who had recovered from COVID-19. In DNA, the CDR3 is TGTGCCAGCAGCTCGGGACTAGCGGGGTACGAGCAGTACTTC. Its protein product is CASSSGLAGYEQYF. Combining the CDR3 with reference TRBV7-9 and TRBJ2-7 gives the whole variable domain DTGVSQNPRHKITKRGQNVTFRCDPISEHNRLYWYRQTLGQGPEFLTYFQNEAQLEKSRLLSDRFSAERPKGSFSTLEIQRTEQGDSAMYLCASSSGLAGYEQYFGPGTRLTVT.